This T cell receptor (beta chain) was obtained from a study of regulatory T cells in long-lasting Graves disease (dated by TCRdb to the early 2020s). Describing the broader study: Patients with newly diagnosed Graves' disease had been on antithyroid drugs for under 3 months. A total of roughly 35 samples were covered by TCR sequencing, comprising some 13 persistent and around 20 newly diagnosed Graves' disease patients. The study was registered as a clinical trial and conducted in China. Persistent Graves' disease patients were compared with newly diagnosed Graves' disease patients by peripheral blood TCR sequencing and RNA sequencing. The paper's findings and limits, for the study overall: Persistent patients shared more public clonotypes among themselves (fewer than 3,000) than newly diagnosed patients did (over 950). Preferential use of TRBV28, TRBJ1-2 and TRBJ2-5 was observed in persistent disease, whereas TRBV20-1 and TRBJ2-1 were favored in newly diagnosed disease. The small sample size was acknowledged by the authors as a limitation that may reduce accuracy. Sequencing and analysis were restricted to the TCR beta chain. The study examined only peripheral blood because the primary lesion, thyroid tissue, could not be accessed. Persistent Graves' disease patients showed lower TCR Shannon entropy and fewer highly expanded clones than newly diagnosed patients, suggesting clonal expansion.

Receptors were amplified or captured by multiplex PCR. This sample was sequenced with an Illumina HiSeq 4000. To build TCR beta libraries, CDR3 regions were amplified by Arm-PCR using iRepertoire HTBI primers. Gel purification was performed on PCR products prior to sequencing. The paper's processing steps were these. A total of around 59 TRBV and some 13 TRBJ segments were identified across samples and were used for gene usage analysis of CDR3 amino acid clonotypes. Filtered high-quality paired reads were merged into contigs using COPE and FqMerger. BLAST was used to align contigs to IMGT TRBV, TRBD and TRBJ reference genes, and CDR3 was defined according to IMGT. Highly expanded clones were defined as clonotypes with a frequency above 0.1%. Shannon entropy was used to measure repertoire diversity, and the Gini coefficient was used to measure V-J evenness. A clonotype was considered public if more than one individual shared it. The public sequencing data were trimmed at Q25 with fastp and processed into clonotypes with MiXCR by TCRdb, which kept only in-frame beta chains. Rows are combined by CDR3 protein, so each entry shows the most common genes and DNA. The V and J calls and clone size come from TCRdb's table, not from the authors' own analysis. The sample table contains roughly 520,000 distinct CDR3 sequences; only one count was recorded for approximately 12% of them. The ten largest clones take up approximately 9.6% of the sample.

CDR1 and CDR2, looked up from the germline V gene, are MNHEY and SVGEGT. V and J are trimmed by 8 bases and 6 bases, and the gene matches miss 17 bases of the junction. Inclusive of the bounding cysteine and phenylalanine, the CDR3 is 18 residues long. The sequence is cut down to CDR3 DNA, 54 bases in frame from base 1. This clonotype was detected a few times. What antigen it recognizes has not been identified. No much larger clone is present one base from it, and per-base qualities are unavailable. According to the study, the label for this sample's time point signals: newly diagnosed GD, antithyroid drugs for less than 3 months. For both TCR sequencing and RNA sequencing, RNA was extracted from PBMCs in TRIzol. The diagnosis of Graves' disease was made according to American Thyroid Association guidelines. Patients for the study were recruited at an endocrinology department in Xi'an, China. Each patient gave about 8.1 milliliters of peripheral blood, collected in an EDTA anticoagulant tube. Ficoll Paque Plus density gradient separation was used to isolate PBMCs, and no further T cell sorting was performed. An Agilent 2100 Bioanalyzer and agarose gel were used to check RNA quality, and a NanoDrop 2000 was used to measure RNA concentration.

In addition, the sample was reused for a study of T cells in Graves' hyperthyroidism and ophthalmopathy. From that second study: Stable Graves' hyperthyroidism was defined as no progression to ophthalmopathy during 18 months of follow-up. The hyperthyroidism patients were between 18 and 65 years old and newly diagnosed, with a disease duration of less than 2 months. Patients with uncontrolled infections, other autoimmune diseases, pregnancy or lactation were excluded. Clinical symptoms, serum thyroxine and TRAb, thyroid ultrasound, and orbital computed tomography formed the basis for the diagnoses. The first round of RT-PCR for the TCR CDR3 was performed with the HTBI primer set and the Qiagen OneStep RT-PCR kit. Blood samples also contained most of the expanded thyroid clonotypes (frequency above 0.001), which suggests that blood repertoires may reflect thyroid immune responses. Ophthalmopathy was separated from stable hyperthyroidism by a 13 V-J signature model, with approximately 90% sensitivity and roughly 84% specificity obtained in cross-validation and 80%/75% obtained in testing. In validation, progression to ophthalmopathy was predicted by the model with almost 71% sensitivity and approximately 78% specificity, a median of approximately 6.5 months before onset. TCR V-J signatures able to tell the groups apart were searched for in a discovery cohort of 90 to 100 patients, of whom more than 40 had Graves' ophthalmopathy and about 55 had stable Graves' hyperthyroidism. Prospective prediction of ophthalmopathy was tested in an independent validation cohort consisting of 18 hyperthyroidism patients and 15 to 17 patients who later progressed to ophthalmopathy. The 100 discovery patients were randomly split 7:3 into training and test sets. In addition, the study compared T-cell repertoires in thyroid tissue and in blood from about 6 Graves' hyperthyroidism patients. After blood sampling, hyperthyroidism patients were treated with methimazole at a starting dose of 30 mg daily, and ophthalmopathy patients were treated with high-dose intravenous methylprednisolone. A second multiplex PCR round built the libraries, followed by size selection and purification. The libraries were sequenced on an Illumina HiSeq2000 using paired-end 100 bp reads. SOAPnuke was used to process the raw data, throwing out any read that contained adapters or uncalled bases, had a mean Phred below 15, or lacked an exact constant-primer or identifier match. COPE v1.2.5 was used to merge high-quality paired reads, and clonotypes were defined as unique nucleotide sequences. Clonotypes were aligned to IMGT TRBV, TRBD and TRBJ reference segments using MiTCR v1.1. The analysis was restricted to V-J combinations with a frequency above 0.0001, which together covered 99% to 99.2% of the repertoires. The TCS score was defined as F50 (clonal expansion) divided by E x V (chaos), with BLOSUM62-based TCRdist calculated between CDR3 peptides within each V-J. Welch's t-statistics and random forest reduced 514 V-J features to fewer than 15, which were used in a naive Bayes classifier (R e1071). No statistical method was used to set the sample size in advance, and investigators knew the group allocation. The paper describes TCR Vbeta CDR3 sequencing of 140 or so peripheral blood samples, made up of 43 ophthalmopathy patients, some 76 hyperthyroidism patients and about 17 progressor patients.

Source: peripheral blood mononuclear cells (PBMCs), taken at new diagnosis, from a patient treated with antithyroid drugs. The TCR comes from a woman in her 30s with Graves disease. Donor details come from another sample of the same person, matched by shared clones. The chain couples TRBV6-2 or TRBV6-3 to TRBJ2-1, and 12 bases in between align with TRBD2. The DNA reads as follows: TGTGCCAGCCGTTTCCTAGCGGGAGGGCCCTCACGTGCCAATGAGCAGTTCTTC. This yields the protein CASRFLAGGPSRANEQFF.